A selection of T cell receptor beta chains follows, all from one sample in a study of blood T cell repertoires in COVID-19. Measured with immunoSEQ multiplex PCR; TCRdb has only the in-frame clones, and not every one. The sample gives about 180,000 clones, 85% of which show up once; about 20% is in the top ten. Source material: peripheral blood. The receptors stem from a person between 65 and 80 years old with COVID-19, enrolled during active disease. The CDR3 runs from the conserved cysteine through the conserved F or W. The D gene is left open where the match is weak. Where a row states a size, it is once, few, many or the class of an expanded clone; other rows omit it.

TRBV7-8	NA	TRBD1	TRBJ2-7	CASSLGGQLPYEQYF	TGTGCCAGCAGCTTAGGGGGACAGCTACCCTACGAGCAGTACTTC
TRBV19	NA	TRBD2	TRBJ2-1	CASSMGLGAGLQFF	TGTGCCAGTAGTATGGGGTTAGGAGCGGGGTTACAGTTCTTC
TRBV19	NA	TRBD2	TRBJ2-3	CASSLSGGHTDTQYF	TGTGCCAGTAGTCTAAGCGGGGGCCACACAGATACGCAGTATTTT
TRBV30	NA	NA	TRBJ1-6	CAWSEGRADSPLHF	TGTGCCTGGAGTGAGGGCAGGGCGGATTCACCCCTCCACTTT
TRBV5-6	NA	TRBD2	TRBJ2-1	CASSDGLVSYNEQFF	TGTGCCAGCAGCGACGGACTAGTCTCCTACAATGAGCAGTTCTTC
TRBV5-6	NA	NA	TRBJ2-5	CASSYSETQYF	TGTGCCAGCAGCTACTCGGAGACCCAGTACTTC
TRBV12-3/TRBV12-4	NA	NA	TRBJ2-7	CASSPQGYEQYF	TGTGCCAGCAGTCCACAGGGATACGAGCAGTACTTC
TRBV15	NA	TRBD2	TRBJ2-1	CATSRQTSPLVEQFF	TGTGCCACCAGCAGACAGACTAGCCCACTTGTTGAGCAGTTCTTC
TRBV15	NA	TRBD2	TRBJ2-2	CATSRAFGGRAGELFF	TGTGCCACCAGCAGGGCCTTTGGCGGGAGGGCCGGGGAGCTGTTTTTT
TRBV6-2/TRBV6-3	NA	NA	TRBJ2-3	CASSYTGTLNTQYF	TGTGCCAGCAGTTACACGGGAACCCTAAATACGCAGTATTTT
TRBV5-1	NA	TRBD1	TRBJ1-2	CASSLGTGQGYTF	TGCGCCAGCAGCTTGGGGACAGGGCAAGGCTACACCTTC
TRBV27	NA	NA	TRBJ2-1	CASRPGGRGNEQFF	TGTGCCAGCAGGCCGGGGGGCCGGGGGAATGAGCAGTTCTTC
TRBV27	NA	TRBD2	TRBJ2-7	CASSLQAGNSIYEQYF	TGTGCCAGCAGTTTGCAAGCGGGAAATAGTATCTACGAGCAGTACTTC
TRBV11-2	NA	NA	TRBJ1-5	CASSLIGGNQPQHF	TGTGCCAGCAGCTTAATCGGGGGCAATCAGCCCCAGCATTTT
TRBV5-1	NA	TRBD2	TRBJ2-1	CASSFQAGRAENEQFF	TGCGCCAGCAGCTTTCAAGCGGGGAGGGCCGAGAATGAGCAGTTCTTC
TRBV9	NA	NA	TRBJ1-1	CASSLDGQNTEAFF	TGTGCCAGCAGCCTGGACGGACAGAACACTGAAGCTTTCTTT
TRBV5-1	NA	TRBD1	TRBJ2-5	CASSMGLLRGETQYF	TGCGCCAGCAGCATGGGTCTTCTCAGGGGGGAGACCCAGTACTTC
TRBV6-5	NA	TRBD1	TRBJ2-1	CASSPRQGSYNEQFF	TGTGCCAGCAGTCCACGACAGGGCTCTTACAATGAGCAGTTCTTC
TRBV11-2	NA	NA	TRBJ1-6	CASSPPLGRPRPLHF	TGTGCCAGCAGCCCTCCTTTGGGGAGGCCGCGGCCCCTCCACTTT
TRBV19	NA	TRBD1	TRBJ1-1	CASREGQGAMNTEAFF	TGTGCCAGTAGGGAGGGACAGGGGGCGATGAACACTGAAGCTTTCTTT
TRBV10-3	NA	TRBD2	TRBJ2-2	CAISESILAGGTGELFF	TGTGCCATCAGTGAGTCGATCCTAGCGGGAGGCACCGGGGAGCTGTTTTTT
TRBV5-3	NA	NA	TRBJ1-6	CARSEQGYNSPLHF	TGTGCCAGAAGCGAGCAGGGTTATAATTCACCCCTCCACTTT
TRBV28	NA	NA	TRBJ1-2	CAIQRQDGYTF	TGTGCCATCCAAAGGCAGGATGGCTACACCTTC
TRBV10-3	few	TRBD1	TRBJ2-1	CAISERGQANEQFF	TGTGCCATCAGTGAGCGGGGACAGGCGAATGAGCAGTTCTTC
TRBV6-1	NA	TRBD2	TRBJ2-3	CASSETGLAAFTDTQYF	TGTGCCAGCAGTGAAACTGGACTAGCGGCTTTTACAGATACGCAGTATTTT
TRBV30	NA	NA	TRBJ1-3	CAYEDLRSGNTIYF	TGTGCCTATGAAGACTTACGCTCTGGAAACACCATATATTTT
TRBV21-1	NA	NA	TRBJ2-7	CASFRAEARLGQGGYEQYF	TGTGCCAGCTTTCGGGCAGAGGCGAGGCTAGGACAGGGGGGCTACGAGCAGTACTTC